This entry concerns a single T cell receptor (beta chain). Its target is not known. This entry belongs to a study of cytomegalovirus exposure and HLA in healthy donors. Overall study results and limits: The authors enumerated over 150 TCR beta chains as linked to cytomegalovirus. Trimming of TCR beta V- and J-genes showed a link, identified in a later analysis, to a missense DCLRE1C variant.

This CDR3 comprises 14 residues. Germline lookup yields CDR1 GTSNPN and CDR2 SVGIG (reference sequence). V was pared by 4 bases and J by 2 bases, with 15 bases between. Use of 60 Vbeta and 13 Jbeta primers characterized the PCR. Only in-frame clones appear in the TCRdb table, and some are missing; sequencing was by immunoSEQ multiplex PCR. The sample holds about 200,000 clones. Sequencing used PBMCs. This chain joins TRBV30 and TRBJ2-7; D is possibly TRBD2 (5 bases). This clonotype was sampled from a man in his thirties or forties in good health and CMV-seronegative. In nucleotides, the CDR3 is TGTGCCTGGACCCCTCTGGGAGTAACCTACGAGCAGTACTTC. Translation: CAWTPLGVTYEQYF.